The 10 T cell receptor beta chains presented below share a single source sample, sequenced in a study of T cells after yellow fever vaccination. Via MiXCR, TCRdb re-called the 5' RACE reads, giving one row per CDR3 protein. The table includes some 340,000 distinct CDR3 sequences, roughly 4.3% detected once. Specimen: PBMCs, collected 5 days after the yellow fever booster vaccination. All receptors come from a man between 18 and 35 years old who received the YFV17D yellow fever vaccine.

This clonotype was observed many times. The junction differs from germline at one of its ends, possibly a read error. The chain combines TRBV7-7 with TRBJ2-1, with unresolved D. Germline values: CDR1 SSHAT, CDR2 FNYEAQ (reference sequence). The CDR3 contains 13 residues. CDR3 amino acids: CASSANSNNEQFF. As DNA, the CDR3 is TGTGCTAGCAGCGCGAACAGCAACAATGAGCAGTTCTTC.

This clonotype was seen only a few times. The rearrangement uses TRBV4-3 and TRBJ2-5; weak D call: TRBD2 (5 bases). Germline-derived CDR1 and CDR2 are LGHNA and YSLEER. This CDR3 contains 14 residues. The V end was cut by 3 bases, the J end by 6 bases, with 14 bases between. The DNA of the CDR3 is TGCGCCAGCAGCCATGCCGGGCTCGGGAAGACCCAGTACTTC. Translation: CASSHAGLGKTQYF.

This clonotype was recorded at least ten times. The chain uses TRBV6-2 or TRBV6-3 and TRBJ2-1; 7 positions match TRBD1. The germline V gene has CDR1 MNHEY and CDR2 SVGEGT. Unmatched junction bases numbered 3, after V lost 2 bases and J lost 5 bases. CDR3 length: 14 residues. This CDR3 is CASSYQGVDNEQFF. The CDR3 coding sequence is TGTGCCAGCAGTTACCAGGGGGTGGACAATGAGCAGTTCTTC.

This clonotype has at least ten counts. CDR3 sequence (DNA): TGCGCCAGCAGCTTGGGGGGTCCCGGGGGCATGAACACTGAAGCTTTCTTT. Amino acid sequence: CASSLGGPGGMNTEAFF. V is TRBV5-1 and J is TRBJ1-1; D may be TRBD1 (6 bases). The CDR3 spans 17 residues. The V end was cut by 0 bases, the J end by 0 bases, with 15 bases between. In germline, CDR1 is SGHRS, CDR2 YFSETQ.

CDR3 bases: TGCAGTGCTAGCAGGCAGGGCGAGCAGTACTTC. Its translation is CSASRQGEQYF. V gene TRBV20-1 combines with J gene TRBJ2-7, with D perhaps TRBD1 (5 bases). With 3 bases removed from V and 6 bases from J, the gap between germline ends came to 9 bases. The V gene's germline CDR1 is DFQATT and CDR2 SNEGSKA (reference sequence). The CDR3 spans 11 residues.

This clonotype was counted at least ten times. This chain joins TRBV14 and TRBJ2-1; D remains ambiguous. This CDR3 region has 12 residues. Trimming stripped 2 bases from V and 5 bases from J, with 4 bases between. CDR1 SGHDN and CDR2 FVKESK come from the germline V gene. CDR3 nucleotide sequence: TGTGCCAGCAGCCAACCCCACAATGAGCAGTTCTTC. It encodes CASSQPHNEQFF.

This clonotype occurred a few times. The chain recombines TRBV20-1 with TRBJ2-3; TRBD2 agrees at 10 bases. V trimming: 5 bases; J trimming: 2 bases; junction bases outside the gene matches: 4. The germline V gene encodes CDR1 DFQATT and CDR2 SNEGSKA (reference sequence). The CDR3 covers 14 residues. For the CDR3, the DNA is TGCAGTGCTCTAACTAGCGGGGCCACAGATACGCAGTATTTT. Translation gives CSALTSGATDTQYF.

The table lists this clonotype with many counts. This chain uses TRBV20-1 with TRBJ2-5; 11 nucleotides line up with TRBD2. Germline V CDR1 and CDR2: DFQATT, SNEGSKA (reference sequence). This CDR3 contains 13 residues. V shed 3 bases, J shed 3 bases, and the junction held 0 bases outside the gene matches. The CDR3 loop reads CSASSGGEETQYF. As DNA, the CDR3 is TGCAGTGCTAGTAGCGGGGGGGAAGAGACCCAGTACTTC.

The chain carries TRBV11-2 and TRBJ2-3; D uncertain. CDR3 length: 15 residues. The V and J ends lost 6 bases and 2 bases respectively, with 15 bases between them. CDR1 and CDR2 from the germline V gene are SGHAT and FQNNGV. CDR3 loop: CASSFGKEATDTQYF. The CDR3 DNA follows: TGTGCCAGCAGTTTTGGGAAGGAAGCCACAGATACGCAGTATTTT.

The chain recombines TRBV12-3 or TRBV12-4 with TRBJ1-6; no clear D. The CDR3 length is 13 residues. The germline V and J ends were trimmed by 9 bases and 6 bases, with 12 bases remaining between them. In DNA form, the CDR3 reads TGTGCCAGTTCCCGGGAGGGTAATTCACCCCTCCACTTT. Translated: CASSREGNSPLHF.